One and the same sample provided the 7 T cell receptor beta chains below, sequenced in a study of T-cell memory formation after mild COVID-19. MiXCR, applied by TCRdb to the 5' RACE reads, yields one record per CDR3 protein. The table lists fewer than 500,000 distinct CDR3 sequences, more than 20% of them singletons, with approximately 13% in the top ten. The sequenced material came from PBMCs or a T cell subset sorted from them (not recorded which). The receptors derive from an adult woman who had mild COVID-19 (a few samples of this study predate the infection). Cell type and time point are not known.

The J gene is TRBJ2-3, the V gene TRBV20-1; TRBD2 agrees at 14 bases. The length of the CDR3 is 16 residues. Germline-derived CDR1 and CDR2 are DFQATT and SNEGSKA (reference sequence). J gave up 3 bases and V 3 bases, and 5 bases lay outside the gene matches. The CDR3 reads CSARTSGRALTDTQYF. The DNA for the CDR3 is TGCAGTGCTAGGACTAGCGGGAGGGCCCTAACAGATACGCAGTATTTT.

V usage is TRBV15 and J usage is TRBJ2-1, with 7 bases aligning to TRBD1. The CDR3 is 14 amino acids. Losses at the gene ends were 0 bases for V and 9 bases for J; bases not matched to a gene: 5. In germline, CDR1 is LNHNV, CDR2 YYDKDF (reference sequence). The CDR3 protein is CATSRDEGAGEQFF. CDR3 nucleotide sequence: TGTGCCACCAGCAGAGACGAGGGGGCTGGTGAGCAGTTCTTC.

V and J are TRBV29-1 and TRBJ2-7; 7 positions agree with TRBD1. The CDR3 sequence is 15 residues long. Germline V gene lookup returns CDR1 SQVTM and CDR2 ANQGSEA. V shed 6 bases, J shed 2 bases, and the junction held 13 bases outside the gene matches. For the CDR3, the DNA is TGCAGCGTGGGTAGGGGGCGCGGCGGTACCTACGAGCAGTACTTC. Translated: CSVGRGRGGTYEQYF.

This clonotype was counted between two and nine times. The chain couples TRBV7-3 to TRBJ2-1, with TRBD2 as a possible D gene (6 bases). The CDR3 contains 16 residues. V lost 5 bases and J 4 bases, leaving 18 bases between the germline ends. Germline values: CDR1 SGHTA, CDR2 FQGTGA. CDR3 loop: CASSEGWRGGYNEQFF. CDR3 bases: TGTGCCAGCAGCGAGGGGTGGCGGGGTGGTTACAATGAGCAGTTCTTC.

This clonotype showed up just a few times. The chain uses TRBV10-3 and TRBJ1-1; D is undetermined. The V end lost 1 base, the J end lost 0 bases, and 9 bases lay between the germline ends. The CDR3 spans 15 residues. Germline V CDR1 and CDR2: ENHRY, SYGVKD. The CDR3 nucleotides are TGTGCCATCAGTGAGTTTCCAGGTATGAACACTGAAGCTTTCTTT. Translation: CAISEFPGMNTEAFF.

The rearrangement links TRBV5-8 to TRBJ1-2; no definite D call. The germline V and J ends were trimmed by 0 bases and 8 bases, with 17 bases remaining between them. This CDR3 is built from 15 residues. Germline V gene sequence: CDR1 SGHTS, CDR2 YDEGEE. CDR3 loop: CASSLGTDGGGGYTF. CDR3 bases: TGTGCCAGCAGCTTGGGGACGGATGGAGGAGGGGGCTACACCTTC.

This clonotype was seen only a few times. J is TRBJ2-3 and V is TRBV6-6; D is ambiguous. Trimming took 4 bases from V and 1 from J, leaving 15 bases between them. Looked up from germline, CDR1 is MNHNY and CDR2 is SVGAGI (reference sequence). The CDR3 is made up of 16 amino acids. This chain's CDR3 is CASSSQGSRGTDTQYF. The CDR3 region has the DNA TGTGCCAGCAGTTCCCAAGGTAGCCGCGGCACAGATACGCAGTATTTT.